These 21 T cell receptor beta chains were sequenced from one sample in a study of cytomegalovirus exposure and HLA in healthy donors (dated by TCRdb to 2016 to 2017). The library was generated by the immunoSEQ multiplex PCR assay. For the multiplex PCR, a mixture combining 60 forward primers for TCR Vbeta segments and 13 reverse primers for TCR Jbeta segments was used. In its TCRdb copy, this immuneACCESS table keeps in-frame sequences only and misses some clones. Where compared with another copy, unresolved V genes explain less than half of these, and the others have no known cause. The data table for this sample lists 110,000 to 150,000 clones. The leading ten clones occupy 0.75% to 1% of the sample. Sequencing input: PBMCs. These receptors all come from a male donor in good health and CMV-seronegative.

This chain links TRBV14 with TRBJ2-1, with D possibly TRBD2 on 6 matching bases. V lost 4 bases and J 0 bases, leaving 16 bases between the germline ends. The CDR3 covers 17 residues. Per germline, CDR1 SGHDN and CDR2 FVKESK. The chain's CDR3 is CASSLGWSGRSYNEQFF. DNA of the CDR3: TGTGCCAGCAGCCTGGGGTGGAGCGGGCGCTCCTACAATGAGCAGTTCTTC.

The chain carries TRBV11-3 and TRBJ2-5; 7 nucleotides agree with TRBD1. V gave up 5 bases and J gave up 4 bases; unmatched junction bases: 7. Germline V lookup: CDR1 SGHNT, CDR2 YENEEA. The CDR3 loop spans 14 amino acids. CDR3 DNA: TGTGCCAGCAGCGTCGGGACAGCGACAGAGACCCAGTACTTC. This sequence encodes CASSVGTATETQYF.

The chain has TRBV5-6 and TRBJ1-2; 7 nucleotides align to TRBD1. In germline, CDR1 is SGHDT, CDR2 YYEEEE. J lost 6 bases, V lost 2 bases, and 7 bases had no gene match. The length of the CDR3 is 14 residues. The CDR3 sequence: CASSFETGMDGYTF. The CDR3 region has the DNA TGTGCCAGCAGCTTCGAGACAGGGATGGATGGCTACACCTTC.

The chain carries TRBV7-9 and TRBJ1-3; TRBD1 aligns across 9 bases. CDR1 and CDR2 (germline): SEHNR, FQNEAQ (reference sequence). V lost 5 bases, J lost 0 bases, and 14 bases stayed unmatched. There are 19 residues in the CDR3. CDR3 bases: TGTGCCAGCAGCCCACTAGGATGGACAGGGGACAGCTCTGGAAACACCATATATTTT. Translated: CASSPLGWTGDSSGNTIYF.

The CDR3 region is CAWSHQALKMGYTF. The CDR3 DNA reads as TGTGCCTGGAGTCACCAGGCCTTAAAGATGGGCTACACCTTC. The chain uses TRBV30 and TRBJ1-2; D call uncertain. Between the trimmed V and J ends, which lost 2 bases and 8 bases, there was a span of 18 bases. The CDR3 sequence is 14 residues long. Germline V lookup: CDR1 GTSNPN, CDR2 SVGIG (reference sequence).

The rearrangement links TRBV6-1 to TRBJ2-1; 8 bases agree with TRBD2. This CDR3 comprises 16 residues. Germline loops: CDR1 MNHNS, CDR2 SASEGT. The V segment lost 3 bases and the J segment 6 bases; nucleotides outside the gene matches: 10. The CDR3 DNA reads as TGTGCCAGCAGTGATTGGAGTAGCGGGAAAGGCAATGAGCAGTTCTTC. Amino acid sequence: CASSDWSSGKGNEQFF.

This rearrangement joins TRBV5-5 to TRBJ2-7; TRBD1 agrees at 11 bases. V dropped 4 bases and J dropped 4; count of bases not matched to a gene: 16. The CDR3 is 18 residues long. Germline V gene data show CDR1 as SGHKS and CDR2 as YYEKEE (reference sequence). Here the CDR3 reads CASSKKDPGQGEFYEQYF. The CDR3 DNA sequence: TGTGCCAGCAGCAAGAAGGACCCGGGACAGGGGGAGTTTTACGAGCAGTACTTC.

V gene TRBV4-2 combines with J gene TRBJ2-3; 8 bases align to TRBD2. V lost 0 bases, J lost 3 bases, and 5 bases stayed unmatched. This CDR3 comprises 16 residues. CDR1 is LGHNA, CDR2 YNFKEQ, per germline. CDR3 residues: CASSQEPSGSTDTQYF. The CDR3 DNA sequence: TGTGCCAGCAGCCAAGAACCAAGCGGGAGTACAGATACGCAGTATTTT.

The J gene is TRBJ1-5, the V gene TRBV7-9, with D tentatively TRBD1 (5 bases). Germline V gene sequence: CDR1 SEHNR, CDR2 FQNEAQ (reference sequence). V was clipped by 4 bases and J by 6 bases, with 16 bases between them. The CDR3 sequence is 15 residues long. This chain's CDR3 is CASSSQGVGSQPQHF. CDR3 DNA sequence: TGTGCCAGCAGCTCACAAGGGGTTGGTAGTCAGCCCCAGCATTTT.

The V gene is TRBV6-1, the J gene TRBJ2-7; the match to TRBD1 covers 7 bases. The CDR3 has 13 residues. The ends lost 6 bases at V and 0 bases at J; junction bases unmatched: 2. Per germline, CDR1 MNHNS and CDR2 SASEGT. The CDR3 region has the DNA TGTGCCAGCAGGACAGGGAGCTCCTACGAGCAGTACTTC. This translates into CASRTGSSYEQYF.

The rearrangement links TRBV15 to TRBJ1-2; 8 bases agree with TRBD1. V lost 5 bases, J lost 4 bases, and 12 bases stayed unmatched. Germline V CDR1 and CDR2: LNHNV, YYDKDF (reference sequence). CDR3 length: 16 amino acids. The CDR3 DNA sequence: TGTGCCACCAGCCGTACTTCATTCGACAGGGGCTATGGCTACACCTTC. Translation gives CATSRTSFDRGYGYTF.

The chain employs TRBV2 and TRBJ1-3; D may be TRBD1 (6 bases). The CDR3 runs to 16 residues. Per the germline V gene, CDR1 is SNHLY and CDR2 is FYNNEI. V was clipped by 8 bases and J by 0 bases, with 17 bases between them. The CDR3 bases are TGTGCCAGCTTAACCGGTGGGGACAACTCTGGAAACACCATATATTTT. Translated: CASLTGGDNSGNTIYF.

The chain joins TRBV7-6 to TRBJ2-1; D is possibly TRBD1 (5 bases). Germline CDR1 SGHVS, CDR2 FNYEAQ. The CDR3 totals 17 residues. V dropped 4 bases and J dropped 8 bases, with 24 bases sitting between them. The CDR3 here is CASSSTVLMGQGDEQFF. CDR3 sequence (DNA): TGTGCCAGCAGCTCGACGGTATTGATGGGGCAAGGCGATGAGCAGTTCTTC.

This rearrangement joins TRBV27 to TRBJ1-1; 7 positions match TRBD1. CDR1 and CDR2 (germline): MNHEY, SMNVEV (reference sequence). This CDR3 spans 15 amino acids. V gave up 3 bases and J gave up 7 bases; unmatched junction bases: 11. The CDR3 sequence is CASSFTSDRVDEAFF. CDR3 sequence (DNA): TGTGCCAGCAGTTTTACGAGCGACAGGGTAGATGAAGCTTTCTTT.

The chain has TRBV5-4 and TRBJ1-3; D ambiguous. V was shortened by 0 bases and J by 0 bases, with 13 bases between the two germline ends. CDR3 length: 17 amino acids. Germline V lookup: CDR1 SGHNT, CDR2 YYREEE (reference sequence). The CDR3, as DNA: TGTGCCAGCAGCTTGGGTTCGGAGAGGTCCTCTGGAAACACCATATATTTT. Its translation is CASSLGSERSSGNTIYF.

The CDR3 nucleotides read TGTGCCAGCAGCTTATCACGGGACAGCCTCACAGATACGCAGTATTTT. Translated, it gives CASSLSRDSLTDTQYF. The V gene is TRBV11-3, the J gene TRBJ2-3; 7 nucleotides match TRBD1. V shed 2 bases and J 2 bases; nucleotides not matched to a gene: 7. This CDR3 has 16 residues. The germline V gene has CDR1 SGHNT and CDR2 YENEEA.

This rearrangement joins TRBV4-1 to TRBJ1-1, with TRBD1 identical over 8 bases. The germline CDR1 and CDR2 sequences are MGHRA and YSYEKL. V lost 6 bases, J lost 1 base, and 1 base stayed unmatched. The CDR3 has 13 amino acids. The CDR3 sequence is CASRDRENTEAFF. In nucleotides, the CDR3 is TGCGCCAGCAGGGACAGGGAGAACACTGAAGCTTTCTTT.

V gene TRBV9 combines with J gene TRBJ2-1; perhaps TRBD1 as D (6 bases). Trimming left V 0 bases short and J 3 bases short, with 10 bases between. CDR1 is SGDLS and CDR2 is YYNGEE in the germline V gene. The CDR3 is 15 amino acids. The CDR3 nucleotides are TGTGCCAGCAGCGTAGGGACAGTTCTCTACAATGAGCAGTTCTTC. Its translation: CASSVGTVLYNEQFF.

CDR3 nucleotide sequence: TGTGCCAGTAGTATAGGCGGGAGCTCCTACGAGCAGTACTTC. This sequence encodes CASSIGGSSYEQYF. The chain uses TRBV19 and TRBJ2-7; 7 bases match TRBD2. The CDR3 sequence is 14 residues long. Trimming took 1 base from V and 0 from J; bases not matched to a gene: 0. CDR1 and CDR2 (germline): LNHDA, SQIVND (reference sequence).

The chain has TRBV18 and TRBJ1-1; D gene unclear. There are 16 residues in the CDR3. The V gene's germline CDR1 is KGHSH and CDR2 LQKENI. Trimming cost V 3 bases and J 0 bases, with 14 bases left between them. CDR3 nucleotides: TGTGCCAGCTCACCCGAAAGCCCGCATCTGAACACTGAAGCTTTCTTT. Amino acid sequence: CASSPESPHLNTEAFF.

The CDR3 loop reads CASSLSVSYEQYF. The CDR3 nucleotides are TGTGCCAGCAGCCTCTCGGTCTCCTACGAGCAGTACTTC. This chain joins TRBV7-2 and TRBJ2-7; D ambiguous. Germline-derived CDR1 and CDR2 are SGHTA and FQGNSA. This CDR3 has 13 residues. V lost 5 bases to trimming and J lost 0 bases, with 8 bases between them.